These T cell receptor beta chains were read from a single sample in a study of blood T cells in healthy people across ages. TCRdb recomputed calls from the 5' RACE reads with MiXCR, one row per CDR3 protein. The sample has about a million distinct CDR3 sequences, 35% to 45% seen once; the top ten hold roughly 14%. Sequencing used blood. The source is a man in his late teens or twenties in good health. Each CDR3 is given with its conserved first and last residue. A D gene is named only where the DNA matches it firmly. The listing skips clone size in some rows; elsewhere it reads once, few, many or a size class.

D: TRBD2
J: TRBJ2-1
size: NA
V: TRBV9
length: 15
DNA: TGTGCCAGCAGCGTAGATAGCGGGGCCCACAATGAGCAGTTCTTC
CDR3: CASSVDSGAHNEQFF

D: NA
J: TRBJ2-7
size: NA
V: TRBV6-2/TRBV6-3
length: 14
DNA: TGTGCCAGCAGGGACCCTCACGGTTCCTACGAGCAGTACTTC
CDR3: CASRDPHGSYEQYF

D: NA
J: TRBJ2-1
size: few
V: TRBV2
length: 14
DNA: TGTGCCAGCGCCCGGGGTGGGGAACACAATGAGCAGTTCTTC
CDR3: CASARGGEHNEQFF

D: NA
J: TRBJ2-5
size: NA
V: TRBV6-5
length: 13
DNA: TGTGCCAGCAGTTACGACCAAGCGGAGACCCAGTACTTC
CDR3: CASSYDQAETQYF

D: TRBD1
J: TRBJ1-2
size: NA
V: TRBV4-3
length: 15
DNA: TGCGCCAGCAGCCAAGATAAGGCAGGGGGCCGTGGCTACACCTTC
CDR3: CASSQDKAGGRGYTF

D: NA
J: TRBJ1-2
size: NA
V: TRBV27
length: 14
DNA: TGTGCCAGCAGTTTCGAGGGCGCGTCTGGCGGCTACACCTTC
CDR3: CASSFEGASGGYTF

D: NA
J: TRBJ2-4
size: NA
V: TRBV20-1
length: 16
DNA: TGCAGTGCTAGAGTTGGGGCGGGGCTCACCAAAAACATTCAGTACTTC
CDR3: CSARVGAGLTKNIQYF

D: NA
J: TRBJ1-6
size: NA
V: TRBV6-5
length: 12
DNA: TGTGCCAGCGGGCGGCATAATTCACCCCTCCACTTT
CDR3: CASGRHNSPLHF

D: NA
J: TRBJ2-2
size: NA
V: TRBV25-1
length: 13
DNA: TGTGCCAGCACCTGGGGTAGTACCGGGGAGCTGTTTTTT
CDR3: CASTWGSTGELFF

D: NA
J: TRBJ1-1
size: NA
V: TRBV5-1
length: 14
DNA: TGCGCCAGCAGCTTGGACCCCTGGGGCACTGAAGCTTTCTTT
CDR3: CASSLDPWGTEAFF

D: TRBD1
J: TRBJ1-5
size: few
V: TRBV19
length: 15
DNA: TGTGCCAGTAGGCGACAGGGGGCCTCGAATCAGCCCCAGCATTTT
CDR3: CASRRQGASNQPQHF

D: TRBD2
J: TRBJ2-1
size: once
V: TRBV7-2
length: 17
DNA: TGTGCCAGCAGCTCCAGCCGGACTAGCGGTCACTACAATGAGCAGTTCTTC
CDR3: CASSSSRTSGHYNEQFF

D: NA
J: TRBJ2-2
size: NA
V: TRBV5-1
length: 14
DNA: TGCGCCAGCACCCAAGACAGGCCCACCGGGGAGCTGTTTTTT
CDR3: CASTQDRPTGELFF

D: NA
J: TRBJ2-7
size: NA
V: TRBV10-3
length: 14
DNA: TGTGCCATCAGTGAGGACAGAGCCTCCTACGAGCAGTACTTC
CDR3: CAISEDRASYEQYF

D: NA
J: TRBJ1-4
size: few
V: TRBV7-2
length: 15
DNA: TGTGCCAGCAGCTTAGTTTCGACTAGAGGTGAAAAACTGTTTTTT
CDR3: CASSLVSTRGEKLFF

D: NA
J: TRBJ1-1
size: NA
V: TRBV29-1
length: 16
DNA: TGCAGCGTCTGTACAGGTGAAGGGGCATTGAACACTGAAGCTTTCTTT
CDR3: CSVCTGEGALNTEAFF

D: NA
J: TRBJ2-1
size: NA
V: TRBV5-6
length: 13
DNA: TGTGCCAGCAGCGATGGGTCTAGCAATGAGCAGTTCTTC
CDR3: CASSDGSSNEQFF

D: NA
J: TRBJ2-5
size: NA
V: TRBV20-1
length: 15
DNA: TGCAGTGCTAGATGGGCTAGCGAGGGGGAGGGGACCCAGTACTTC
CDR3: CSARWASEGEGTQYF

D: NA
J: TRBJ2-3
size: few
V: TRBV28
length: 16
DNA: TGTGCCAGCAGTTTATACGGGGAGTCTGGCACAGATACGCAGTATTTT
CDR3: CASSLYGESGTDTQYF

D: TRBD2
J: TRBJ2-5
size: NA
V: TRBV7-2
length: 16
DNA: TGTGCCAGCAGCTTAGCAGGCGGGGGGGCCTCAGAGACCCAGTACTTC
CDR3: CASSLAGGGASETQYF

D: NA
J: TRBJ2-5
size: NA
V: TRBV3-1
length: 13
DNA: TGTGCCAGCAGCCAAGAGGTTATTGAGACCCAGTACTTC
CDR3: CASSQEVIETQYF

D: NA
J: TRBJ2-7
size: NA
V: TRBV6-9
length: 15
DNA: TGTGCCAGCACCATGGGGGACACAGCCTACAATCAGCAGTACTTC
CDR3: CASTMGDTAYNQQYF

D: NA
J: TRBJ2-5
size: few
V: TRBV20-1
length: 13
DNA: TGCAGTGCCCCGGACTCTGAGCAAGAGACCCAGTACTTC
CDR3: CSAPDSEQETQYF

D: TRBD1
J: TRBJ1-2
size: few
V: TRBV12-3/TRBV12-4
length: 17
DNA: TGTGCCAGCAGTTTGGTAATCGGGACAGGGACGTTGTCTGGCTACACCTTC
CDR3: CASSLVIGTGTLSGYTF

D: NA
J: TRBJ2-3
size: NA
V: TRBV7-8
length: 13
DNA: TGTGCCAGCAGCGTAGGACCCTTGGATACGCAGTATTTT
CDR3: CASSVGPLDTQYF